This T cell receptor beta chain was identified in a study of T cells in Graves' hyperthyroidism and ophthalmopathy. About the research overall: Peripheral blood draws took place at initial diagnosis, ahead of any treatment.

There are a few counts of this clonotype. CDR3 length: 15 amino acids. V lost 6 bases and J lost 0; bases outside the gene matches: 8. Germline loops: CDR1 SGHRS, CDR2 YFSETQ. The source material, RNA transcripts, was used to amplify TCR beta CDR3 regions. TCR CDR3 underwent first-round RT-PCR with the HTBI primer set. MiXCR, applied by TCRdb to the multiplex PCR reads, yields one record per CDR3 protein. The data contain 300,000 to 450,000 distinct CDR3 sequences, around 14% of them singletons. The source of this sequence is a woman between 18 and 30 years old with Graves' hyperthyroidism that later progressed to Graves' ophthalmopathy. The sample taken for sequencing was blood. This chain links TRBV5-1 with TRBJ2-5; TRBD1 matches 7 bases. As DNA, the CDR3 is TGCGCCAGCACCCTAGGGGGCGGAAACCAAGAGACCCAGTACTTC. It codes for CASTLGGGNQETQYF.